The next 12 T cell receptor beta chains were all read from a single sample in a study of vaccination and CD4 T cells after COVID-19. An Oncomine TCR Beta short-read assay was used to sequence the DNA from cultured CD4+ T cells. TCRdb independently ran MiXCR on the PCR reads; one entry per CDR3 protein. Here the sample spans around 19,000 distinct CDR3 sequences, about 52% being singletons. Their antigens remain unidentified. Indicated treatment: approximately nine-day PBMC culture with coronavirus spike peptide pools or control peptides (ViraFEST assay). Sample: CD4+ T cells from blood, cultured in vitro. Receptor source: a human donor who had recovered from COVID-19.

This chain links TRBV28 with TRBJ1-1; 10 positions match TRBD1. Germline V gives CDR1 MDHEN, CDR2 SYDVKM. Trimming removed 6 bases from V and 1 base from J; junction bases left unmatched: 5. This CDR3 is 15 amino acids long. CDR3 bases: TGTGCCAGCAGGGACAGGGGGTCGAGGAACACTGAAGCTTTCTTT. Its protein is CASRDRGSRNTEAFF.

The gene calls are TRBV6-5 and TRBJ2-1; 7 nucleotides match TRBD1. J gave up 6 bases and V 0 bases, and 8 bases lay outside the gene matches. The CDR3 totals 16 residues. The V gene's germline CDR1 is MNHEY and CDR2 SVGAGI. CDR3 region: CASSYSRQGSSNEQFF. CDR3 coding DNA: TGTGCCAGCAGTTACTCCCGACAGGGTAGTTCCAATGAGCAGTTCTTC.

This clonotype appeared a few times. The V call is TRBV20-1, the J call TRBJ1-1, with D hard to call. CDR1 is DFQATT, CDR2 SNEGSKA, per germline (reference sequence). Trimming took 1 base from V and 0 from J, leaving 9 bases between them. The CDR3 sequence is 14 residues long. Here the CDR3 reads CSARVTAMNTEAFF. The CDR3 bases are TGCAGTGCTAGAGTTACAGCCATGAACACTGAAGCTTTCTTT.

This clonotype was counted between two and nine times. The DNA for the CDR3 is TGCAGTGCTAGGTGGGCGGGAGCAGAGACCCAGTACTTC. Protein product: CSARWAGAETQYF. The J gene is TRBJ2-5, the V gene TRBV20-1; 7 nucleotides match TRBD2. CDR3 length equals 13 residues. J was trimmed by 4 bases and V by 3 bases; bases with no gene match: 5. CDR1 DFQATT and CDR2 SNEGSKA come from the germline V gene (reference sequence).

This rearrangement joins TRBV11-2 to TRBJ1-3; maybe TRBD1 (5 bases). CDR1 is SGHAT, CDR2 FQNNGV, per germline. The V end was cut by 4 bases, the J end by 0 bases, with 10 bases between. The CDR3 is made up of 15 amino acids. CDR3 residues: CASSSTVLSGNTIYF. The DNA for the CDR3 is TGTGCCAGCAGCTCGACAGTCCTCTCTGGAAACACCATATATTTT.

This rearrangement joins TRBV7-2 to TRBJ2-2; perhaps TRBD2 as D (6 bases). V was cut by 6 bases and J by 4 bases, with 9 bases left in between. Germline-derived CDR1 and CDR2 are SGHTA and FQGNSA. CDR3 length: 13 residues. CDR3 nucleotide sequence: TGTGCCAGCAGTACCGGGGGCACCGGGGAGCTGTTTTTT. As protein: CASSTGGTGELFF.

The chain couples TRBV10-3 to TRBJ1-1; maybe TRBD1 (5 bases). Trimming took 3 bases from V and 7 from J, leaving 9 bases between them. The CDR3 totals 12 residues. The germline CDR1 and CDR2 sequences are ENHRY and SYGVKD. CDR3 residues: CAISERGIEAFF. The CDR3 bases are TGTGCCATCAGTGAAAGGGGAATTGAAGCTTTCTTT.

The chain joins TRBV7-8 to TRBJ2-2; D tentatively reads TRBD1 or TRBD2 (5 bases each). The V end was cut by 0 bases, the J end by 2 bases, with 13 bases between. Looked up from germline, CDR1 is SGHVS and CDR2 is FQNEAQ. The CDR3 spans 17 residues. The CDR3 loop is CASSLAQGPSNTGELFF. CDR3 in DNA: TGTGCCAGCAGCTTAGCTCAGGGACCCTCTAACACCGGGGAGCTGTTTTTT. The variable domain in full, completed from reference TRBV7-8 and TRBJ2-2, reads GAGVSQSPRYKVAKRGQDVALRCDPISGHVSLFWYQQALGQGPEFLTYFQNEAQLDKSGLPSDRFFAERPEGSVSTLKIQRTQQEDSAVYLCASSLAQGPSNTGELFFGEGSRLTVL.

By its share, this clonotype is hyperexpanded. The V gene is TRBV28, the J gene TRBJ2-1; perhaps TRBD2 as D (5 bases). This CDR3 has 13 amino acids. Trimming left V 3 bases short and J 10 bases short, with 13 bases between. CDR1 and CDR2 from the germline V gene are MDHEN and SYDVKM. CDR3 coding DNA: TGTGCCAGCAGTTTGGGAGAGGCGGTAGAGCAGTTCTTC. It yields the protein CASSLGEAVEQFF. Full variable domain (rest looked up from reference TRBV28 and TRBJ2-1): DVKVTQSSRYLVKRTGEKVFLECVQDMDHENMFWYRQDPGLGLRLIYFSYDVKMKEKGDIPEGYSVSREKKERFSLILESASTNQTSMYLCASSLGEAVEQFFGPGTRLTVL.

The chain carries TRBV6-1 and TRBJ2-5; D gene uncertain. V lost 5 bases and J lost 2, with 3 bases in between. This CDR3 spans 11 amino acids. Germline assignment: CDR1 MNHNS and CDR2 SASEGT. The DNA for the CDR3 is TGTGCCAGCAGTCAACAAGAGACCCAGTACTTC. Translated: CASSQQETQYF.

The CDR3 protein is CASSFPPGQGRETQYF. The CDR3 DNA reads TGTGCCAGCAGCTTTCCCCCGGGACAGGGGCGTGAGACCCAGTACTTC. The chain uses TRBV7-9 and TRBJ2-5; TRBD1 matches 10 bases. Trimming at V came to 3 bases and at J to 5 bases, leaving 9 bases not matched to a gene. The germline V gene encodes CDR1 SEHNR and CDR2 FQNEAQ (reference sequence). The CDR3 consists of 16 residues.

This clonotype was counted a few times. The CDR3 DNA is TGTGCCACCAGTGATTCCCGGACACCGAAAAACATTCAGTACTTC. Its protein is CATSDSRTPKNIQYF. This rearrangement joins TRBV24-1 to TRBJ2-4; TRBD1 is a possible D gene (5 bases). V was shortened by 2 bases and J by 4 bases, with 11 bases between the two germline ends. The CDR3 sequence is 15 residues long. The germline CDR1 and CDR2 sequences are KGHDR and SFDVKD.